The clone carrying this T cell receptor beta chain was picked up a small number of times. The antigen remains undetermined. The repertoire was sequenced with immunoSEQ multiplex PCR; TCRdb's copy has only in-frame clones and lacks some. The sample consists of around 4,900 clones, about 85% of them appearing once. Trimming removed 0 bases from V and 3 bases from J, with 17 bases in between. CDR3 length: 17 residues. The germline CDR1 and CDR2 sequences are SNHLY and FYNNEI. This entry comes from a study of chemoradiotherapy in HPV16-positive cancers. Study results and limitations: The functional HPV-specific definition rests on just two HPV16-positive patients. In HPV16-positive patients, HPV-responsive T-cell expansion tracked better recurrence-free survival.

Repeated repertoire sampling spanned the course of chemoradiotherapy. The source is a human donor with HPV-associated anogenital cancer. Sample: tumor tissue, taken from a patient who underwent chemoradiotherapy. The J gene is TRBJ1-2, the V gene TRBV2; TRBD1 might be the D (5 bases). CDR3 region: CASSEAGWGTLDYGYTF. The CDR3, as DNA: TGTGCCAGCAGTGAAGCTGGGTGGGGCACGTTGGACTATGGCTACACCTTC.